This passage covers 10 T cell receptor beta chains from one sample sequenced in a study of regulatory dendritic cells for organ transplantation. Measured with immunoSEQ multiplex PCR; TCRdb has only the in-frame clones, and not every one. The repertoire includes 30,000 to 40,000 clones, around nine tenths of them detected once, and over 0.09% sits in the top ten. Sequenced material: naive CD8+ T cells from blood. Subset meaning: CD45RA+ naive T cells. Receptors originate from a human donor in good health.

The V gene is TRBV7-3, the J gene TRBJ2-7; possibly TRBD1 for D (5 bases). CDR1 is SGHTA and CDR2 is FQGTGA in the germline V gene. V dropped 5 bases and J dropped 3 bases, with 17 bases sitting between them. The CDR3 totals 15 residues. CDR3 DNA sequence: TGTGCCAGCAGCCCATACGTGGGGCCGGGCTACGAGCAGTACTTC. Amino acids: CASSPYVGPGYEQYF.

CDR3: CAWSGEVKVYYEQYF. The CDR3 bases are TGTGCCTGGAGTGGGGAGGTAAAGGTATACTACGAGCAGTACTTC. The rearrangement uses TRBV30 and TRBJ2-7, with a weak D call TRBD2 (6 bases). Trimming shortened V by 1 base and J by 3 bases, and 16 bases separated the two germline ends. The V gene's germline CDR1 is GTSNPN and CDR2 SVGIG (reference sequence). This CDR3 contains 15 residues.

The rearrangement joins TRBV7-2 to TRBJ1-1; D possibly corresponds to TRBD1 (5 bases). The CDR3 is made up of 15 amino acids. Germline CDR1 reads SGHTA; CDR2 reads FQGNSA. V was pared by 1 base and J by 7 bases, with 16 bases between. CDR3 residues: CASSLVAGTLFEAFF. The CDR3 region has the DNA TGTGCCAGCAGCTTAGTGGCCGGGACCTTATTTGAAGCTTTCTTT.

The sample holds one count of this clone. The chain combines TRBV7-8 with TRBJ2-7; 9 nucleotides agree with TRBD1. V trimming: 5 bases; J trimming: 1 base; junction bases outside the gene matches: 6. Germline V gene sequence: CDR1 SGHVS, CDR2 FQNEAQ. The CDR3 extends over 15 amino acids. The CDR3 region is CASSPPGQGSYEQYF. The CDR3 coding sequence is TGTGCCAGCAGCCCACCGGGACAGGGTTCCTACGAGCAGTACTTC.

The chain uses TRBV6-1 and TRBJ2-7; the match to TRBD1 covers 8 bases. Looked up from germline, CDR1 is MNHNS and CDR2 is SASEGT. The V and J ends lost 3 bases and 2 bases, in that order; junction bases with no gene match: 3. The CDR3 is 14 residues long. CDR3 in amino acids: CASSDTTGAYEQYF. DNA of the CDR3: TGTGCCAGCAGTGACACGACAGGGGCCTACGAGCAGTACTTC.

The V gene is TRBV12-2, the J gene TRBJ2-7; the table assigns TRBD2, which was not confirmed against the DNA. TRBV12-2 represents a pseudogene. CDR3 length equals 16 residues. CDR3 loop: CASRLANGRARYEQYF. The CDR3, as DNA: TGTGCAAGTCGCTTAGCGAACGGGAGGGCCCGCTACGAGCAGTACTTC.

The rearrangement uses TRBV14 and TRBJ1-2; D unclear. Germline values: CDR1 SGHDN, CDR2 FVKESK. With 4 bases removed from V and 4 bases from J, the gap between germline ends came to 19 bases. The CDR3 has 16 residues. CDR3 in amino acids: CASSPSSGDFPYGYTF. The DNA for the CDR3 is TGTGCCAGCAGCCCCTCCTCCGGGGATTTTCCCTATGGCTACACCTTC. The whole variable domain, filled in from reference TRBV14 and TRBJ1-2, reads EAGVTQFPSHSVIEKGQTVTLRCDPISGHDNLYWYRRVMGKEIKFLLHFVKESKQDESGMPNNRFLAERTGGTYSTLKVQPAELEDSGVYFCASSPSSGDFPYGYTFGSGTRLTVV.

This clone was seen only a few times. This chain joins TRBV28 and TRBJ1-4, with D possibly being TRBD1 (5 bases). CDR3 length: 14 amino acids. The germline V gene encodes CDR1 MDHEN and CDR2 SYDVKM. V dropped 5 bases and J dropped 6 bases, with 13 bases sitting between them. In nucleotides, the CDR3 is TGTGCCAGCAGTCCGACAGAAGAGGATGAAAAACTGTTTTTT. Amino acid sequence: CASSPTEEDEKLFF.

The rearrangement joins TRBV4-1 to TRBJ2-7; D is possibly TRBD1 (5 bases). Germline lookup yields CDR1 MGHRA and CDR2 YSYEKL. The CDR3 is 14 amino acids. Trimming removed 1 base at V and 0 bases at J, with 7 bases between. The CDR3 loop reads CASSQGGGSYEQYF. CDR3 sequence (DNA): TGCGCCAGCAGCCAAGGGGGCGGCTCCTACGAGCAGTACTTC.

The chain combines TRBV27 with TRBJ2-7, with D tentatively TRBD1 (5 bases). The CDR3 consists of 14 residues. Per the germline V gene, CDR1 is MNHEY and CDR2 is SMNVEV (reference sequence). Trimming took off 0 bases at V and 0 bases at J, with 6 bases between the two ends. The CDR3 DNA reads as TGTGCCAGCAGTTTATCGGGGCCCTCCTACGAGCAGTACTTC. Residues: CASSLSGPSYEQYF.